The 27 T cell receptor beta chains below were found in one sample sequenced in a study of blood T cell repertoires in COVID-19. Clones were read by immunoSEQ multiplex PCR, and TCRdb kept only the in-frame ones, dropping some. Of 20,000 to 30,000 clones in the sample, 82% were seen once. Sequenced: peripheral blood. Every receptor here comes from a human donor in a cohort sampled during active COVID-19.

V and J are TRBV28 and TRBJ1-6, with TRBD1 matching 11 bases. The CDR3 is made up of 19 amino acids. Germline loops: CDR1 MDHEN, CDR2 SYDVKM. Unmatched junction bases numbered 13, after V lost 5 bases and J lost 4 bases. The CDR3 is CASSPPRDRGVPYNSPLHF. The CDR3, as DNA: TGTGCCAGCAGTCCCCCCCGGGACAGGGGGGTCCCTTATAATTCACCCCTCCACTTT.

The rearrangement uses TRBV6-2 or TRBV6-3 and TRBJ2-7; 7 bases align to TRBD1. The trim removed 5 bases at V and 2 bases at J, leaving 6 bases unmatched. This CDR3 spans 14 amino acids. Germline lookup yields CDR1 MNHEY and CDR2 SVGEGT. The CDR3 here is CASSMTGTPYEQYF. The CDR3 DNA reads TGTGCCAGCAGTATGACAGGGACCCCCTACGAGCAGTACTTC.

This chain links TRBV3-1 (or the pseudogene TRBV3-2) with TRBJ1-3; D is possibly TRBD1 (5 bases). CDR1 LGHDT and CDR2 YNNKEL come from the germline V gene (reference sequence). CDR3 size: 14 residues. V was clipped by 8 bases and J by 4 bases, with 15 bases between them. CDR3 DNA sequence: TGTGCCAGCGCTGCCTGGGGGGACGGAAACACCATATATTTT. Translated: CASAAWGDGNTIYF.

V and J are TRBV6-5 and TRBJ1-1; weak D call: TRBD1 (6 bases). This CDR3 is built from 15 residues. Germline V gives CDR1 MNHEY, CDR2 SVGAGI. Between the trimmed V and J ends, which lost 4 bases and 5 bases, there was a span of 17 bases. CDR3 in DNA: TGTGCCAGCAGTTTCGGGCGGGGGGCCCAGACTGAAGCTTTCTTT. It translates to CASSFGRGAQTEAFF.

The chain couples TRBV29-1 to TRBJ2-1, with 8 bases identical to TRBD2. This CDR3 spans 12 amino acids. With V trimmed by 7 bases and J by 10 bases, 9 bases remained unmatched. Germline V CDR1 and CDR2: SQVTM, ANQGSEA. The CDR3 here is CSAGTSISEQFF. In DNA, the CDR3 is TGCAGCGCTGGGACTAGTATCAGCGAGCAGTTCTTC.

The chain has TRBV11-2 and TRBJ1-1; D is unclear. V was trimmed by 5 bases and J by 3 bases, leaving 13 bases between them. The CDR3 has 14 amino acids. Germline V CDR1 and CDR2: SGHAT, FQNNGV. The CDR3 is CASSPRPLDTEAFF. CDR3 DNA: TGTGCCAGCAGCCCGAGGCCCCTGGACACTGAAGCTTTCTTT.

The chain has TRBV24-1 and TRBJ2-3; 10 nucleotides line up with TRBD2. CDR1 and CDR2 (germline): KGHDR, SFDVKD. V was pared by 4 bases and J by 2 bases, with 11 bases of the junction left unmatched. The CDR3 contains 18 residues. DNA for the CDR3: TGTGCCACCAGTGACCCGACTGCAGCGGGGGGGCTCACAGATACGCAGTATTTT. Its translation: CATSDPTAAGGLTDTQYF.

CDR3 sequence (DNA): TGTGCCAGCAGTTCCCCCGGCAGGGGGATAGGAAACACCATATATTTT. It is translated as CASSSPGRGIGNTIYF. V is TRBV6-5 and J is TRBJ1-3, with 7 nucleotides matching TRBD1. Germline trimming cut 4 bases from V and 4 bases from J; bases unmatched to any gene: 10. Germline V lookup: CDR1 MNHEY, CDR2 SVGAGI. The CDR3 spans 16 residues.

In DNA form, the CDR3 reads TGTGCCAGTAGTAGGGGCTCCTGGAGCTCCTACGAGCAGTACTTC. Its translation: CASSRGSWSSYEQYF. This chain links TRBV19 with TRBJ2-7; TRBD1 might be the D (5 bases). The V gene's germline CDR1 is LNHDA and CDR2 SQIVND (reference sequence). The germline V and J ends were trimmed by 4 bases and 0 bases, with 13 bases remaining between them. The CDR3 is made up of 15 amino acids.

This chain connects TRBV10-1 to TRBJ1-1; D gene unclear. The CDR3 spans 13 residues. Germline V gives CDR1 WNHNN, CDR2 SYGVQD (reference sequence). With 3 bases removed from V and 0 bases from J, the gap between germline ends came to 5 bases. The CDR3 region is CASSESMNTEAFF. In nucleotides, the CDR3 is TGCGCCAGCAGTGAAAGCATGAACACTGAAGCTTTCTTT.

The chain employs TRBV28 and TRBJ1-2, with TRBD1 as a possible D gene (5 bases). V lost 3 bases and J lost 3, with 14 bases in between. CDR1 is MDHEN, CDR2 SYDVKM, per germline. The CDR3 runs 15 residues. The CDR3 reads CASSFLGQGYYGYTF. CDR3 DNA sequence: TGTGCCAGCAGTTTTTTAGGGCAGGGCTACTATGGCTACACCTTC.

The CDR3 nucleotides are TGCAGCGTGAAAGTGACAGGAAACACCATATATTTT. Translated: CSVKVTGNTIYF. This sequence joins TRBV29-1 and TRBJ1-3; D uncertain. Looked up from germline, CDR1 is SQVTM and CDR2 is ANQGSEA. The CDR3 totals 12 residues. Trimming took off 6 bases at V and 4 bases at J, with 10 bases between the two ends.

This clone was recorded a few times. The V call is TRBV19, the J call TRBJ2-7; 8 bases fit TRBD2. Germline CDR1 and CDR2: LNHDA and SQIVND (reference sequence). Trimming at V came to 6 bases and at J to 6 bases, leaving 7 bases not matched to a gene. The CDR3 runs to 13 residues. This CDR3 is CASSGGGPTEQYF. Written as DNA, the CDR3 is TGTGCCAGTAGCGGCGGGGGGCCTACCGAGCAGTACTTC.

The CDR3 spells CASSTGQTNTEAFF. CDR3 nucleotides: TGTGCCAGCAGCACGGGACAAACGAACACTGAAGCTTTCTTT. The chain combines TRBV7-8 with TRBJ1-1; weak D call: TRBD1 (6 bases). The germline CDR1 and CDR2 sequences are SGHVS and FQNEAQ. This CDR3 spans 14 amino acids. The ends were cut back, 5 bases at V and 1 base at J, with 11 bases in the middle.

The chain links TRBV7-2 to TRBJ2-1; D is possibly TRBD2 (6 bases). With 4 bases removed from V and 3 bases from J, the gap between germline ends came to 13 bases. Germline V gene data show CDR1 as SGHTA and CDR2 as FQGNSA. The CDR3 runs to 15 residues. The CDR3 DNA is TGTGCCAGCAGCTCCGACGCGGGGAGCTACAATGAGCAGTTCTTC. Amino acids: CASSSDAGSYNEQFF. Filled out from reference TRBV7-2 and TRBJ2-1, the complete variable domain reads GAGVSQSPSNKVTEKGKDVELRCDPISGHTALYWYRQSLGQGLEFLIYFQGNSAPDKSGLPSDRFSAERTGGSVSTLTIQRTQQEDSAVYLCASSSDAGSYNEQFFGPGTRLTVL.

V gene TRBV19 combines with J gene TRBJ1-3; TRBD1 matches at 9 bases. The V gene's germline CDR1 is LNHDA and CDR2 SQIVND (reference sequence). This CDR3 has 16 residues. The junction had 4 bases not matched to a gene; V was cut back by 4 bases and J by 0 bases. Written as DNA, the CDR3 is TGTGCCAGTAGTAGGGGACAGGGCTTCTCTGGAAACACCATATATTTT. This gives the protein CASSRGQGFSGNTIYF.

The chain is built from TRBV18 and TRBJ2-3; no definite D call. Germline loops: CDR1 KGHSH, CDR2 LQKENI. Trimming took off 6 bases at V and 1 base at J, with 5 bases between the two ends. CDR3 length equals 12 residues. The CDR3 protein is CASSLGTDTQYF. CDR3 DNA: TGTGCCAGCTCCCTCGGCACAGATACGCAGTATTTT.

This clone appeared a few times. V and J are TRBV28 and TRBJ1-1; 7 bases are a match to TRBD1. Germline-derived CDR1 and CDR2 are MDHEN and SYDVKM. The CDR3 runs to 16 residues. The ends lost 4 bases at V and 1 base at J; junction bases unmatched: 9. The CDR3 loop reads CASSYGQAVTNTEAFF. CDR3 sequence (DNA): TGTGCCAGCAGTTACGGACAGGCTGTGACGAACACTGAAGCTTTCTTT.

This chain connects TRBV27 to TRBJ1-6; 7 nucleotides match TRBD1. Trimming removed 7 bases from V and 7 bases from J; junction bases left unmatched: 7. CDR1 and CDR2 from the germline V gene are MNHEY and SMNVEV (reference sequence). This CDR3 is built from 14 residues. The CDR3 DNA reads as TGTGCCAGCATGTTGGGACAGCGAAATTCACCCCTCCACTTT. It translates to CASMLGQRNSPLHF.

This clone has a single count. The chain combines TRBV7-8 with TRBJ1-3, with D unresolved. V was cut by 0 bases and J by 6 bases, with 3 bases left in between. Per the germline V gene, CDR1 is SGHVS and CDR2 is FQNEAQ. The length of the CDR3 is 12 residues. CDR3 sequence (DNA): TGTGCCAGCAGCTTAGCCTCAAACACCATATATTTT. Its protein product is CASSLASNTIYF.

This chain connects TRBV12-5 to TRBJ1-3, with D maybe TRBD1 (5 bases). The germline CDR1 and CDR2 sequences are LGHNT and FRNRAP. The CDR3 has 14 amino acids. Trimming took off 1 base at V and 1 base at J, with 5 bases between the two ends. The CDR3 region has the DNA TGTGCTAGTGGTTTGGCAGGGTCTGGAAACACCATATATTTT. It specifies CASGLAGSGNTIYF.

The chain has TRBV21-1 and TRBJ1-6. TRBV21-1 corresponds to a pseudogene. The CDR3 covers 16 residues. The CDR3 loop reads CASSKEREGNNSPLHF. CDR3 bases: TGTGCCAGCAGCAAAGAGCGGGAGGGGAATAATTCACCCCTCCACTTT.

This clone has a single count. The rearrangement links TRBV20-1 to TRBJ2-3; D possibly corresponds to TRBD2 (6 bases). V was trimmed by 3 bases and J by 6 bases, leaving 16 bases between them. CDR3 length: 14 amino acids. Germline loops: CDR1 DFQATT, CDR2 SNEGSKA (reference sequence). CDR3: CSASPMAGKDTQYF. As DNA, the CDR3 is TGCAGTGCTAGTCCGATGGCGGGAAAGGATACGCAGTATTTT.

This clone was observed a few times. The V call is TRBV30, the J call TRBJ1-4, with 9 bases lining up with TRBD1. Germline V lookup: CDR1 GTSNPN, CDR2 SVGIG (reference sequence). J lost 8 bases, V lost 3 bases, and 10 bases had no gene match. This CDR3 has 15 amino acids. CDR3 sequence (DNA): TGTGCCTGGAGCCCAGGGGGACAGGGTTGGGAAAAACTGTTTTTT. This translates into CAWSPGGQGWEKLFF.

The chain recombines TRBV9 with TRBJ2-7; 7 positions agree with TRBD1. With V trimmed by 4 bases and J by 4 bases, 11 bases remained unmatched. CDR1 and CDR2 from the germline V gene are SGDLS and YYNGEE. The CDR3 is 15 amino acids. The CDR3 DNA sequence: TGTGCCAGCAGCATAGGACAGGCTCCAAGTTACGAGCAGTACTTC. It codes for CASSIGQAPSYEQYF.

The chain combines TRBV7-2 with TRBJ2-7; 8 nucleotides line up with TRBD1. CDR1 is SGHTA and CDR2 is FQGNSA in the germline V gene. V lost 8 bases and J lost 4; bases outside the gene matches: 7. This CDR3 is 13 amino acids long. The CDR3 spells CASRQGRLYEQYF. Written as DNA, the CDR3 is TGTGCCAGCCGACAGGGGCGGCTTTACGAGCAGTACTTC.

The gene calls are TRBV12-3 or TRBV12-4 and TRBJ1-2; 8 nucleotides align to TRBD1. Unmatched junction bases numbered 7, after V lost 5 bases and J lost 8 bases. CDR3 length equals 13 residues. CDR3: CASSIGQGTGYTF. The CDR3 DNA follows: TGTGCCAGCAGTATCGGACAGGGTACGGGCTACACCTTC.